Listed here are 32 T cell receptor beta chains from one sample, sequenced in a study of CD8 T cells in Susac syndrome. RNA totalling roughly 0.45 to 1 ug underwent reverse transcription with random hexamers. TCRdb recomputed calls from the immunoSEQ multiplex PCR reads with MiXCR, one row per CDR3 protein. The sample includes some 170,000 distinct CDR3 sequences, roughly 94% of them seen just once. Sequenced: CD4+ T cells from PBMCs. These receptors were taken from a human donor with Susac syndrome.

The chain is built from TRBV11-2 and TRBJ2-5, with no clear D. This CDR3 comprises 13 residues. CDR1 SGHAT and CDR2 FQNNGV come from the germline V gene. Trimming cost V 5 bases and J 4 bases, with 11 bases left between them. The CDR3 region is CASSLSVRETQYF. As DNA, the CDR3 is TGTGCCAGCAGCCTTAGTGTTAGAGAGACCCAGTACTTC.

This chain uses TRBV5-1 with TRBJ1-6; D may be TRBD1 (5 bases). The CDR3 spans 15 residues. In germline, CDR1 is SGHRS, CDR2 YFSETQ. The germline V and J ends were trimmed by 5 bases and 7 bases, with 16 bases remaining between them. For the CDR3, the DNA is TGCGCCAGCAGAATTACGCCGGGACTCAATTCACCCCTCCACTTT. It translates to CASRITPGLNSPLHF.

The chain uses TRBV19 and TRBJ1-1, with 7 bases matching TRBD1. V trimming: 5 bases; J trimming: 6 bases; junction bases outside the gene matches: 9. The CDR3 contains 14 residues. Per the germline V gene, CDR1 is LNHDA and CDR2 is SQIVND (reference sequence). The CDR3 region is CASSVDRDVAEAFF. In DNA form, the CDR3 reads TGTGCCAGTAGTGTCGACAGGGATGTAGCTGAAGCTTTCTTT. Combining the CDR3 with reference TRBV19 and TRBJ1-1 gives the whole variable domain DGGITQSPKYLFRKEGQNVTLSCEQNLNHDAMYWYRQDPGQGLRLIYYSQIVNDFQKGDIAEGYSVSREKKESFPLTVTSAQKNPTAFYLCASSVDRDVAEAFFGQGTRLTVV.

The V and J genes are TRBV6-5 and TRBJ2-7; 8 bases match TRBD2. CDR1 and CDR2 from the germline V gene are MNHEY and SVGAGI. V was clipped by 0 bases and J by 2 bases; unmatched bases: 6. CDR3 length: 16 residues. This CDR3 is CASSYSSGRPPYEQYF. The CDR3 nucleotides are TGTGCCAGCAGTTACTCGAGCGGGAGACCACCCTACGAGCAGTACTTC.

The V call is TRBV9, the J call TRBJ1-1, with TRBD1 matching 7 bases. The CDR3 length is 14 residues. In germline, CDR1 is SGDLS, CDR2 YYNGEE. With 2 bases clipped from V and 8 bases from J, the junction kept 9 bases outside the gene matches. Here the CDR3 reads CASSVQGVNSEAFF. DNA of the CDR3: TGTGCCAGCAGCGTTCAGGGGGTAAACTCAGAAGCTTTCTTT.

The CDR3: CSVEKSSAGYTF. The DNA for the CDR3 is TGCAGCGTTGAAAAGAGTTCGGCTGGCTACACCTTC. The V and J genes are TRBV29-1 and TRBJ1-2; D unresolved. CDR1 SQVTM and CDR2 ANQGSEA come from the germline V gene. CDR3 length: 12 amino acids. V lost 2 bases to trimming and J lost 7 bases, with 11 bases between them.

This sequence joins TRBV4-3 and TRBJ2-7, with D possibly TRBD2 on 5 matching bases. There are 15 residues in the CDR3. Germline-derived CDR1 and CDR2 are LGHNA and YSLEER. The V end lost 0 bases, the J end lost 2 bases, and 11 bases lay between the germline ends. This chain's CDR3 is CASSQELGRTYEQYF. In DNA form, the CDR3 reads TGCGCCAGCAGCCAAGAACTAGGACGGACCTACGAGCAGTACTTC.

The rearrangement uses TRBV20-1 and TRBJ2-1, with 7 nucleotides matching TRBD1. The CDR3 totals 11 residues. Germline CDR1 and CDR2: DFQATT and SNEGSKA (reference sequence). Trimming cost V 6 bases and J 10 bases; bases outside gene matches: 6. DNA of the CDR3: TGCAGTGCGCCACAGGGGACCGAGCAGTTCTTC. Translation gives CSAPQGTEQFF.

The gene calls are TRBV18 and TRBJ1-1; D is ambiguous. With 9 bases removed from V and 0 bases from J, the gap between germline ends came to 14 bases. There are 14 residues in the CDR3. From germline, CDR1 is KGHSH and CDR2 LQKENI. This CDR3 is CASSTQTVNTEAFF. CDR3 DNA sequence: TGTGCCAGTTCAACCCAGACGGTGAACACTGAAGCTTTCTTT.

V is TRBV2 and J is TRBJ1-1, with a weak D call TRBD1 (5 bases). Germline-derived CDR1 and CDR2 are SNHLY and FYNNEI. This CDR3 is built from 13 residues. V lost 7 bases and J lost 7, with 16 bases in between. The CDR3 protein is CASNIRGAGEAFF. The CDR3 region has the DNA TGTGCCAGCAATATTAGGGGCGCGGGTGAAGCTTTCTTT.

Comment on this clonotype: Its ends do not fully match the called genes, so a read error is possible. The chain carries TRBV7-9 and TRBJ2-7; D is perhaps TRBD2 (6 bases). The germline CDR1 and CDR2 sequences are SEHNR and FQNEAQ (reference sequence). The CDR3 length is 14 residues. The CDR3: CASNLVQGLDEQYF. The DNA of the CDR3 is TGTGCCAGCAACTTAGTTCAGGGACTCGACGAGCAGTACTTC. The full variable domain, its missing parts supplied by reference TRBV7-9 and TRBJ2-7, is DTGVSQNPRHKITKRGQNVTFRCDPISEHNRLYWYRQTLGQGPEFLTYFQNEAQLEKSRLLSDRFSAERPKGSFSTLEIQRTEQGDSAMYLCASNLVQGLDEQYFGPGTRLTVT.

This chain connects TRBV18 to TRBJ1-1, with 8 bases that match TRBD1. Germline assignment: CDR1 KGHSH and CDR2 LQKENI. The CDR3 length is 15 residues. V trimming: 5 bases; J trimming: 7 bases; junction bases outside the gene matches: 12. The CDR3 region is CASSKYFTGGGEAFF. CDR3 sequence (DNA): TGTGCCAGCTCAAAATATTTTACAGGGGGAGGTGAAGCTTTCTTT.

The chain couples TRBV15 to TRBJ1-4; D uncertain. V lost 4 bases and J 0 bases, leaving 9 bases between the germline ends. CDR3 length: 15 residues. The germline V gene has CDR1 LNHNV and CDR2 YYDKDF (reference sequence). CDR3 coding DNA: TGTGCCACCAGCATCAACGTTGCAACTAATGAAAAACTGTTTTTT. This codes for CATSINVATNEKLFF.

The V call is TRBV4-1, the J call TRBJ1-5; no clear D gene. The CDR3 length is 15 residues. V lost 5 bases, J lost 4 bases, and 15 bases lay in between. The germline CDR1 and CDR2 sequences are MGHRA and YSYEKL. The CDR3 loop is CASSRFLGLNQPQHF. Written as DNA, the CDR3 is TGCGCCAGCAGCAGGTTCCTTGGGTTGAATCAGCCCCAGCATTTT.

The table lists this clonotype with a few counts. The chain links TRBV5-1 to TRBJ2-5; 10 bases match TRBD2. The germline V gene has CDR1 SGHRS and CDR2 YFSETQ. The CDR3 length is 16 residues. V shed 0 bases and J 2 bases; nucleotides not matched to a gene: 4. The CDR3 nucleotides read TGCGCCAGCAGCTTGGTGGCTAGCGGGGGACAAGAGACCCAGTACTTC. Amino acids: CASSLVASGGQETQYF.

This chain joins TRBV2 and TRBJ1-1, with no clear D. Germline CDR1 is SNHLY and CDR2 is FYNNEI. The CDR3 contains 14 residues. V lost 3 bases and J lost 4, with 12 bases in between. The CDR3 loop is CASSDSRLTTEAFF. As DNA, the CDR3 is TGTGCCAGCAGTGACAGCCGCCTAACCACTGAAGCTTTCTTT.

V gene TRBV20-1 combines with J gene TRBJ2-7, with TRBD2 identical over 11 bases. Trimming at V came to 5 bases and at J to 2 bases, leaving 5 bases not matched to a gene. Germline CDR1 is DFQATT and CDR2 is SNEGSKA (reference sequence). The CDR3 is 14 amino acids. The CDR3 region is CSAAPGLAAYEQYF. As DNA, the CDR3 is TGCAGTGCTGCCCCGGGACTAGCGGCCTACGAGCAGTACTTC.

The V gene is TRBV27, the J gene TRBJ2-1; possible D gene TRBD1, 6 bases. Trimming took 0 bases from V and 8 from J, leaving 17 bases between them. Germline CDR1 MNHEY, CDR2 SMNVEV (reference sequence). There are 16 residues in the CDR3. DNA of the CDR3: TGTGCCAGCAGTTTATCCGCCCGGGACAACGGGTATGAGCAGTTCTTC. Its translation is CASSLSARDNGYEQFF.

J is TRBJ2-5 and V is TRBV28; 12 nucleotides line up with TRBD2. CDR1 and CDR2 (germline): MDHEN, SYDVKM. This CDR3 is 15 amino acids long. V lost 6 bases and J lost 3; bases outside the gene matches: 5. The CDR3 here is CASRPSGRAKETQYF. CDR3 in DNA: TGTGCCAGCAGGCCTAGCGGGAGGGCCAAAGAGACCCAGTACTTC.

The chain carries TRBV28 and TRBJ2-5, with D tentatively TRBD1 (5 bases). V was pared by 3 bases and J by 9 bases, with 17 bases between. The length of the CDR3 is 14 residues. Germline values: CDR1 MDHEN, CDR2 SYDVKM. This CDR3 reads CASSFFRVESAQYF. The CDR3 DNA follows: TGTGCCAGCAGTTTTTTCAGGGTTGAAAGTGCCCAGTACTTC.

The chain uses TRBV20-1 and TRBJ2-5; D is uncertain. V was cut by 1 base and J by 1 base, with 10 bases left in between. CDR3 length equals 14 residues. In germline, CDR1 is DFQATT, CDR2 SNEGSKA (reference sequence). CDR3 in DNA: TGCAGTGCTAGAGTGCAGTACTCCCAAGAGACCCAGTACTTC. Its translation is CSARVQYSQETQYF.

The V and J genes are TRBV20-1 and TRBJ2-5; D uncertain. The germline gives CDR1 DFQATT, CDR2 SNEGSKA (reference sequence). CDR3 length: 15 amino acids. V lost 0 bases and J 2 bases, leaving 13 bases between the germline ends. CDR3 sequence: CSARDPAEEQETQYF. The CDR3 nucleotides are TGCAGTGCTAGAGATCCGGCGGAAGAGCAAGAGACCCAGTACTTC.

This clonotype was recorded once. The chain combines TRBV5-1 with TRBJ1-6; D unclear. Germline V gene sequence: CDR1 SGHRS, CDR2 YFSETQ. This CDR3 comprises 16 residues. V gave up 0 bases and J gave up 7 bases, with 14 bases separating them. CDR3 DNA: TGCGCCAGCAGCTTGGAAGGGCCTCTTGGCAATTCACCCCTCCACTTT. Translating gives CASSLEGPLGNSPLHF.

The rearrangement uses TRBV14 and TRBJ2-2; D possibly corresponds to TRBD1 (6 bases). There are 15 residues in the CDR3. CDR1 and CDR2 (germline): SGHDN, FVKESK. V lost 0 bases and J lost 7, with 12 bases in between. The CDR3 region has the DNA TGTGCCAGCAGCCAAGACAGGGGTTTGCACGGGGAGCTGTTTTTT. This codes for CASSQDRGLHGELFF. The entire variable domain, with the rest obtained from reference TRBV14 and TRBJ2-2, is as follows: EAGVTQFPSHSVIEKGQTVTLRCDPISGHDNLYWYRRVMGKEIKFLLHFVKESKQDESGMPNNRFLAERTGGTYSTLKVQPAELEDSGVYFCASSQDRGLHGELFFGEGSRLTVL.

A single count supports this clonotype. This chain connects TRBV4-1 to TRBJ2-7; 7 bases align to TRBD2. The CDR3 runs to 16 residues. Germline assignment: CDR1 MGHRA and CDR2 YSYEKL. V dropped 2 bases and J dropped 2; count of bases not matched to a gene: 9. CDR3 nucleotides: TGCGCCAGCAGCCAACCTATAGCGGGTTCACCCTACGAGCAGTACTTC. It encodes CASSQPIAGSPYEQYF.

The chain carries TRBV5-1 and TRBJ1-1; no clear D. This CDR3 comprises 15 residues. V dropped 4 bases and J dropped 2 bases, with 15 bases sitting between them. CDR1 is SGHRS and CDR2 is YFSETQ in the germline V gene. In DNA form, the CDR3 reads TGCGCCAGCAGCCCTCCGGGGAGCCTTAACACTGAAGCTTTCTTT. The encoded protein is CASSPPGSLNTEAFF.

The chain is built from TRBV5-5 and TRBJ2-4; D gene ambiguous. The CDR3 is 16 amino acids. CDR1 is SGHKS, CDR2 YYEKEE, per germline (reference sequence). The ends were cut back, 0 bases at V and 0 bases at J, with 10 bases in the middle. CDR3 sequence reads: CASSLGGMLAKNIQYF. CDR3 nucleotide sequence: TGTGCCAGCAGCTTGGGGGGAATGCTAGCCAAAAACATTCAGTACTTC.

The chain uses TRBV7-9 and TRBJ2-5; TRBD2 might be the D (5 bases). The CDR3 is made up of 14 amino acids. The V end lost 3 bases, the J end lost 2 bases, and 10 bases lay between the germline ends. In germline, CDR1 is SEHNR, CDR2 FQNEAQ (reference sequence). The CDR3 loop is CASSFSALQETQYF. The CDR3 DNA sequence: TGTGCCAGCAGCTTTAGCGCCCTACAAGAGACCCAGTACTTC.

This clonotype was counted only a few times. The rearrangement links TRBV7-8 to TRBJ2-3, with D hard to call. The CDR3 runs 14 residues. Germline V gene data show CDR1 as SGHVS and CDR2 as FQNEAQ. Deletions cut 5 bases from V and 2 bases from J, with 11 bases between. The CDR3 nucleotides read TGTGCCAGCAGCCCCCGGACGGACACAGATACGCAGTATTTT. Translated: CASSPRTDTDTQYF.

The V and J genes are TRBV9 and TRBJ1-1, with D perhaps TRBD1 (6 bases). The CDR3 sequence is 14 residues long. CDR1 and CDR2 from the germline V gene are SGDLS and YYNGEE. The V gene lost 4 bases and the J gene lost 0 bases, with 10 bases spanning the gap. In DNA form, the CDR3 reads TGTGCCAGCAGCCCGGGACATCTGAACACTGAAGCTTTCTTT. Encoded protein: CASSPGHLNTEAFF.

The rearrangement uses TRBV2 and TRBJ1-1; D may be TRBD1 (5 bases). This CDR3 is built from 13 residues. V lost 4 bases and J 0 bases, leaving 6 bases between the germline ends. CDR1 SNHLY and CDR2 FYNNEI come from the germline V gene. CDR3 sequence (DNA): TGTGCCAGCAGTGGGGACCTGAACACTGAAGCTTTCTTT. Translation: CASSGDLNTEAFF.

The chain couples TRBV24-1 to TRBJ2-3; tentatively, D is TRBD2 (5 bases). The germline gives CDR1 KGHDR, CDR2 SFDVKD. The CDR3 is made up of 17 amino acids. V gave up 2 bases and J gave up 0 bases, with 14 bases separating them. The CDR3 sequence is CATSDSLLAGSTDTQYF. The CDR3 DNA is TGTGCCACCAGTGATTCCCTTCTCGCGGGTAGCACAGATACGCAGTATTTT.